The 7 T cell receptor beta chains in this list originate from one sample, sequenced in a study of blood T cell repertoires in COVID-19 (dated by TCRdb to the early 2020s). Library construction relied on the immunoSEQ multiplex PCR assay. The table was pulled from immuneACCESS by TCRdb, which kept in-frame rearrangements only. Such tables lose some clones; where checked, under half of the loss comes from unresolved V genes, and the rest has no known cause. Within this sample are about 220,000 clones, with about 85% of them counted one time only. The leading ten clones occupy about 20% of the sample. Sequencing was performed on peripheral blood. The origin of the receptors is a young man with active or convalescent COVID-19.

This clone was counted once. This CDR3 reads CATSDLLTEGINEQFF. The CDR3 nucleotides read TGTGCCACCAGTGATTTGTTGACAGAAGGGATCAATGAGCAGTTCTTC. This sequence joins TRBV24-1 and TRBJ2-1; TRBD1 is a possible D gene (5 bases). The CDR3 length is 16 residues. V shed 0 bases and J shed 6 bases, with 14 bases lying between them. From germline, CDR1 is KGHDR and CDR2 SFDVKD.

This clone was counted a single time. This CDR3 reads CASSGRLALQHTDTQYF. The CDR3 nucleotides read TGTGCCAGTAGTGGCCGCTTGGCTCTTCAACACACAGATACGCAGTATTTT. The V gene is TRBV19, the J gene TRBJ2-3, with D unclear. Germline CDR1 LNHDA, CDR2 SQIVND (reference sequence). With 5 bases removed from V and 2 bases from J, the gap between germline ends came to 20 bases. The CDR3 has 17 residues.

V gene TRBV10-3 combines with J gene TRBJ2-7; 13 bases line up with TRBD2. The CDR3 length is 15 residues. Trimming at V came to 4 bases and at J to 4 bases, leaving 4 bases not matched to a gene. Germline V CDR1 and CDR2: ENHRY, SYGVKD. The DNA for the CDR3 is TGTGCCATCAGTGGGACTAGCGGGAGTTTTTACGAGCAGTACTTC. This codes for CAISGTSGSFYEQYF.

This chain links TRBV16 with TRBJ1-2; D possibly corresponds to TRBD1 (5 bases). Between the trimmed V and J ends, which lost 5 bases and 7 bases, there was a span of 17 bases. Germline lookup yields CDR1 KGHSY and CDR2 FQNENV. The CDR3 spans 14 residues. CDR3 sequence reads: CASSKGHTGGGYTF. Written as DNA, the CDR3 is TGTGCCAGCAGCAAAGGACATACGGGGGGTGGCTACACCTTC.

The V gene is TRBV10-2, the J gene TRBJ2-2, with 14 nucleotides matching TRBD2. Germline V gene sequence: CDR1 WSHSY, CDR2 SAAADI. Trimming took 6 bases from V and 3 from J; bases not matched to a gene: 0. CDR3 length: 15 residues. CDR3 DNA: TGCGCCAGCAGGGGACTAGCGGGGGACACCGGGGAGCTGTTTTTT. Translation: CASRGLAGDTGELFF.

V is TRBV6-6 and J is TRBJ2-7; D is ambiguous. This CDR3 region has 13 residues. Germline V gene data show CDR1 as MNHNY and CDR2 as SVGAGI (reference sequence). Trimming removed 2 bases at V and 3 bases at J, with 8 bases between. The CDR3 DNA reads as TGTGCCAGCAGTTACGGGCAGATCTACGAGCAGTACTTC. Translating gives CASSYGQIYEQYF.

The chain is built from TRBV12-3 or TRBV12-4 and TRBJ2-7, with D uncertain. Trimming left V 3 bases short and J 5 bases short, with 5 bases between. This CDR3 spans 11 amino acids. The CDR3 protein is CASSFADEQYF. CDR3 sequence (DNA): TGTGCCAGCAGTTTTGCGGACGAGCAGTACTTC.